This T cell receptor (beta chain) was sequenced in a study of spatial heterogeneity in lung cancer. Whole-study results and caveats: Expanded intratumoral alpha and beta TCR counts tracked tumor mutation counts.

Via MiXCR, TCRdb re-called the 5' RACE reads, giving one row per CDR3 protein. Among 10,000 or so distinct CDR3 sequences, roughly 12% were seen once, and the ten largest hold 10%. CDR1 MNHEY and CDR2 SVGAGI come from the germline V gene. The CDR3 is 11 amino acids. Trimming removed 2 bases at V and 6 bases at J, with 5 bases between. Ten or more counts support this clonotype. The antigen is not known. The size of this beta chain means little, since it is a stray read in a library made for alpha chains. Time point reported: sample taken at primary tumor resection. J is TRBJ2-7 and V is TRBV6-5; no clear D gene. This receptor was taken from a male donor with early-stage non-small cell lung cancer. The sequences come from lung tumor tissue, collected at surgery. CDR3 region: CASSYGVEQYF. In nucleotides, the CDR3 is TGTGCCAGCAGTTACGGGGTCGAGCAGTACTTC.